These 13 T cell receptor beta chains were all obtained from the same sample, sequenced in a study of persistence of HIV-infected CD4 T cells. No antigen has been assigned to these receptors. An overlapping HIV-1 Gag peptide pool stimulated these cells at approximately 1 ug/peptide/mL. CD40L-negative CD69-negative CD45RO-high memory CD4+ T cells were sorted as populations depleted of antigen-responding cells. The immunoSEQ assay was version 4, run in survey mode. Clones were read by immunoSEQ multiplex PCR, and TCRdb kept only the in-frame ones, dropping some. The sample lists roughly 64,000 clones; 70% to 75% were seen once. This sample comprised CD4+ T cells sorted from PBMCs after approximately 19-hour stimulation, obtained from a patient who received antiretroviral therapy. These receptors came from an adult man with HIV who was CMV-seropositive.

The rearrangement joins TRBV19 to TRBJ1-2; TRBD1 agrees at 7 bases. Per germline, CDR1 LNHDA and CDR2 SQIVND (reference sequence). The CDR3 totals 13 residues. Trimming removed 7 bases from V and 5 bases from J; junction bases left unmatched: 7. CDR3 nucleotide sequence: TGTGCCAGTACCCCCACAGGGGAATATGGCTACACCTTC. Encoded protein: CASTPTGEYGYTF.

V usage is TRBV19 and J usage is TRBJ1-3; no definite D call. Germline values: CDR1 LNHDA, CDR2 SQIVND (reference sequence). The CDR3 contains 12 residues. Trimming stripped 3 bases from V and 9 bases from J, with 9 bases between. The CDR3 nucleotides are TGTGCCAGTAGTATCTCCGATAGCACCATATATTTT. Protein product: CASSISDSTIYF.

The rearrangement joins TRBV28 to TRBJ1-6; a possible D gene is TRBD1 (5 bases). This CDR3 has 14 residues. Trimming pared 3 bases from V and 5 bases from J, leaving 8 bases between. The germline V gene has CDR1 MDHEN and CDR2 SYDVKM. CDR3 protein: CASSLGHNNSPLHF. The CDR3 bases are TGTGCCAGCAGTTTGGGGCATAATAATTCACCCCTCCACTTT.

The chain recombines TRBV2 with TRBJ1-4; a weak D match, TRBD1 (6 bases). Germline CDR1 and CDR2: SNHLY and FYNNEI. Between the trimmed V and J ends, which lost 11 bases and 5 bases, there was a span of 15 bases. The length of the CDR3 is 13 residues. In DNA form, the CDR3 reads TGTGCCTCCCAAGGACAGCTGAATGAAAAACTGTTTTTT. Amino acid sequence: CASQGQLNEKLFF.

This sequence joins TRBV4-1 and TRBJ2-2, with TRBD2 identical over 7 bases. V shed 4 bases, J shed 0 bases, and the junction held 8 bases outside the gene matches. Germline CDR1 reads MGHRA; CDR2 reads YSYEKL. The CDR3 is 17 amino acids. The DNA for the CDR3 is TGCGCCAGCAGCCTTAATTTTGCGGGGGCGAACACCGGGGAGCTGTTTTTT. Translation: CASSLNFAGANTGELFF.

The sample holds a few counts of this clone. The chain recombines TRBV7-2 with TRBJ2-7; D unclear. This CDR3 contains 14 residues. In germline, CDR1 is SGHTA, CDR2 FQGNSA. V was clipped by 5 bases and J by 6 bases, with 17 bases between them. CDR3 in DNA: TGTGCCAGCAGCGGTAGGGCCCCCGTGGGCGAGCAGTACTTC. Its translation is CASSGRAPVGEQYF. Together with reference TRBV7-2 and TRBJ2-7, the CDR3 gives the full variable domain: GAGVSQSPSNKVTEKGKDVELRCDPISGHTALYWYRQSLGQGLEFLIYFQGNSAPDKSGLPSDRFSAERTGGSVSTLTIQRTQQEDSAVYLCASSGRAPVGEQYFGPGTRLTVT.

The chain joins TRBV18 to TRBJ1-5, with D perhaps matching TRBD1 (6 bases). The CDR3 spans 15 residues. Germline lookup yields CDR1 KGHSH and CDR2 LQKENI. Between the trimmed V and J ends, which lost 3 bases and 2 bases, there was a span of 11 bases. The DNA for the CDR3 is TGTGCCAGCTCACCCACAGGGATGGGCAATCAGCCCCAGCATTTT. Its translation: CASSPTGMGNQPQHF.

This clone appeared a single time. The chain joins TRBV3-1 (or the pseudogene TRBV3-2) to TRBJ1-6; D possibly corresponds to TRBD1 (5 bases). Germline V lookup: CDR1 LGHDT, CDR2 YNNKEL (reference sequence). This CDR3 has 16 amino acids. Trimming cost V 0 bases and J 6 bases, with 12 bases left between them. CDR3 amino acids: CASSQDAQVLNSPLHF. DNA of the CDR3: TGTGCCAGCAGCCAAGACGCACAGGTGCTTAATTCACCCCTCCACTTT.

The genes are TRBV12-5 and TRBJ2-3; 9 bases are shared with TRBD2. CDR3 length: 14 residues. Germline V gene lookup returns CDR1 LGHNT and CDR2 FRNRAP. J lost 6 bases, V lost 3 bases, and 4 bases had no gene match. Written as DNA, the CDR3 is TGTGCTAGTGGTTTACCTAGCGGGACGGATACGCAGTATTTT. Its translation is CASGLPSGTDTQYF.

This clone was seen once. This chain joins TRBV29-1 and TRBJ2-7; 9 bases are a match to TRBD2. The CDR3 spans 15 residues. The germline gives CDR1 SQVTM, CDR2 ANQGSEA. The junction had 11 bases not matched to a gene; V was cut back by 4 bases and J by 4 bases. The CDR3 nucleotides are TGCAGCGTTGGGCGCGGGGGGGCGCGGGAGTACGAGCAGTACTTC. It yields the protein CSVGRGGAREYEQYF.

J is TRBJ1-5 and V is TRBV19, with D possibly being TRBD1 (6 bases). Trimming pared 2 bases from V and 3 bases from J, leaving 14 bases between. The V gene's germline CDR1 is LNHDA and CDR2 SQIVND (reference sequence). This CDR3 has 16 residues. As DNA, the CDR3 is TGTGCCAGTAGTATAAATGCGGCGGGACACAATCAGCCCCAGCATTTT. Protein: CASSINAAGHNQPQHF.

The chain is built from TRBV5-1 and TRBJ2-7, with a weak D call TRBD2 (7 bases). Germline V gene sequence: CDR1 SGHRS, CDR2 YFSETQ. The CDR3 covers 15 residues. V dropped 2 bases and J dropped 5 bases, with 17 bases sitting between them. The CDR3 region is CASSFGGLRIDEQYF. The CDR3 DNA reads as TGCGCCAGCAGCTTCGGGGGGCTGAGGATCGACGAGCAGTACTTC.

In this sample, this clone turned up a few times. The genes are TRBV18 and TRBJ1-2, with D hard to call. Trimming pared 6 bases from V and 4 bases from J, leaving 18 bases between. In germline, CDR1 is KGHSH, CDR2 LQKENI. CDR3 length: 15 amino acids. The CDR3 DNA reads TGTGCCAGCTCCCTCAGTGACTCCGGAGGCTATGGCTACACCTTC. It encodes CASSLSDSGGYGYTF. The full variable domain, completed using reference TRBV18 and TRBJ1-2, is NAGVMQNPRHLVRRRGQEARLRCSPMKGHSHVYWYRQLPEEGLKFMVYLQKENIIDESGMPKERFSAEFPKEGPSILRIQQVVRGDSAAYFCASSLSDSGGYGYTFGSGTRLTVV.